The 23 T cell receptor beta chains given below trace back to one sample, sequenced in a study of T cells expressing NK-cell markers. TCRdb re-called the 5' RACE reads and catalogs CDR3 proteins one per entry, DNA excluded. The listing records around 380,000 distinct CDR3 sequences. Source material: blood T cells: a sorted CD56 or NKG2C T cell subset, CD4+ or CD8+ T cells, or bulk PBMC T cells (not recorded which). The receptors derive from a woman aged 45-65 years in good health.

This rearrangement joins TRBV5-6 to TRBJ2-2; TCRdb lists TRBD1, though no DNA is available to test this call. Germline loops: CDR1 SGHDT, CDR2 YYEEEE. The CDR3 is made up of 14 amino acids. This chain's CDR3 is CASSLGVPVGELFF.

The V and J genes are TRBV29-1 and TRBJ2-7; absent DNA, TCRdb's TRBD2 call cannot be checked. Looked up from germline, CDR1 is SQVTM and CDR2 is ANQGSEA. CDR3 length: 16 amino acids. CDR3 region: CSVGSRASGFSYEQYF.

The CDR3 is CSVASGGPNSYEQYF. The rearrangement joins TRBV29-1 to TRBJ2-7; TCRdb gives TRBD2 as the D gene, but with no DNA this cannot be confirmed. Germline V gives CDR1 SQVTM, CDR2 ANQGSEA. The CDR3 has 15 residues.

The rearrangement joins TRBV12-3 or TRBV12-4 to TRBJ2-7; there is no DNA to check the TCRdb D call of TRBD2. The CDR3 extends over 14 amino acids. The CDR3 sequence is CASSFRGRVYEQYF.

The V gene is TRBV2, the J gene TRBJ2-1; TCRdb names TRBD2, which stays unverified in the absence of DNA. From germline, CDR1 is SNHLY and CDR2 FYNNEI. The CDR3 runs to 14 residues. CDR3 protein: CASSRLAGMAEQFF.

The rearrangement links TRBV24-1 to TRBJ2-1; TCRdb outputs TRBD2, but without DNA this stays unchecked. This CDR3 region has 14 residues. Looked up from germline, CDR1 is KGHDR and CDR2 is SFDVKD. The CDR3 loop reads CATSIAGGPGEQFF.

This chain joins TRBV7-8 and TRBJ1-5; lacking DNA, the TRBD1 call made by TCRdb goes unchecked. The CDR3 is 17 residues long. Looked up from germline, CDR1 is SGHVS and CDR2 is FQNEAQ. CDR3 sequence: CASSPIRGTGDNQPQHF.

The chain recombines TRBV6-4 with TRBJ2-7; TCRdb designates TRBD2, a call that cannot be tested without DNA. CDR3 length: 14 amino acids. The germline CDR1 and CDR2 sequences are MRHNA and SNTAGT. CDR3 residues: CASSVLLASHEQYF.

The chain joins TRBV3-1 to TRBJ2-1; TCRdb's D gene call, TRBD1, goes unchecked for lack of DNA. The CDR3 is 16 amino acids. CDR1 is LGHDT and CDR2 is YNNKEL in the germline V gene (reference sequence). The CDR3 is CASSQEAQGIYNEQFF.

This chain connects TRBV7-9 to TRBJ2-7; TCRdb returns TRBD1, unconfirmable since there is no DNA. The CDR3 runs to 13 residues. The germline CDR1 and CDR2 sequences are SEHNR and FQNEAQ (reference sequence). This CDR3 is CASSLRTVSEQYF.

The chain carries TRBV18 and TRBJ2-1; TCRdb's assignment of TRBD1 cannot be checked, as there is no DNA. The CDR3 totals 13 residues. CDR1 KGHSH and CDR2 LQKENI come from the germline V gene. CDR3 residues: CASSTPRQDEQFF.

The V call is TRBV12-3 or TRBV12-4, the J call TRBJ2-4; TCRdb picks TRBD1, but there is no DNA to check that call. CDR3 length: 18 amino acids. The CDR3 is CASSFVLRHGAAKNIQYF.

The chain carries TRBV7-8 and TRBJ2-7; TCRdb indicates TRBD1, and absent DNA this call remains unverified. The CDR3 runs to 15 residues. Germline V CDR1 and CDR2: SGHVS, FQNEAQ. The CDR3: CASSFGTGGTYEQYF.

The rearrangement links TRBV20-1 to TRBJ2-3; TCRdb outputs TRBD1, but without DNA this stays unchecked. CDR3 length equals 15 residues. Germline CDR1 DFQATT, CDR2 SNEGSKA (reference sequence). CDR3 loop: CSAAGEGTSTDTQYF.

This chain joins TRBV6-6 and TRBJ1-4; as DNA is missing, the TRBD1 call by TCRdb cannot be tested. Germline-derived CDR1 and CDR2 are MNHNY and SVGAGI (reference sequence). This CDR3 has 15 residues. CDR3 in amino acids: CASTFIGGRSEKLFF.

V gene TRBV24-1 combines with J gene TRBJ1-3; TCRdb's D call of TRBD1 is untestable without DNA. The CDR3 runs 16 residues. The V gene's germline CDR1 is KGHDR and CDR2 SFDVKD. The CDR3 here is CATSDPGPPSGNTIYF.

The chain combines TRBV10-3 with TRBJ2-7; TCRdb reports TRBD2, a call that lacks DNA to check it against. The CDR3 covers 12 residues. Germline CDR1 reads ENHRY; CDR2 reads SYGVKD. This chain's CDR3 is CATRGETYEQYF.

V usage is TRBV20-1 and J usage is TRBJ2-1; absent DNA, TCRdb's TRBD2 call cannot be checked. Germline values: CDR1 DFQATT, CDR2 SNEGSKA (reference sequence). This CDR3 is built from 13 residues. This CDR3 is CSAPRSPYNEQFF.

This chain connects TRBV11-2 to TRBJ2-3; no DNA is available, so the TRBD1 call from TCRdb remains unchecked. CDR1 SGHAT and CDR2 FQNNGV come from the germline V gene. The CDR3 length is 15 residues. CDR3 amino acids: CASRPPGSGLGTQYF.

The chain combines TRBV25-1 with TRBJ2-7; the D call of TRBD2 rests on TCRdb alone, since no DNA is present to check it. The germline CDR1 and CDR2 sequences are MGHDK and SYGVNS. The CDR3 runs 13 residues. CDR3 protein: CASRRSGLYEQYF.

This chain joins TRBV11-2 and TRBJ2-3; checking the TCRdb D call of TRBD2 is not possible without DNA. The germline gives CDR1 SGHAT, CDR2 FQNNGV. The CDR3 extends over 15 amino acids. Here the CDR3 reads CASSLGAGITDTQYF.

The chain couples TRBV29-1 to TRBJ2-3; the TCRdb call, TRBD2, lacks DNA for checking. The CDR3 is 13 residues long. The germline CDR1 and CDR2 sequences are SQVTM and ANQGSEA. CDR3 sequence reads: CSVEDGTKLAQYF.

This rearrangement joins TRBV12-3 or TRBV12-4 to TRBJ2-3; checking the TCRdb D call of TRBD2 is not possible without DNA. This CDR3 spans 13 amino acids. CDR3 amino acids: CASSLGLPYTQYF.